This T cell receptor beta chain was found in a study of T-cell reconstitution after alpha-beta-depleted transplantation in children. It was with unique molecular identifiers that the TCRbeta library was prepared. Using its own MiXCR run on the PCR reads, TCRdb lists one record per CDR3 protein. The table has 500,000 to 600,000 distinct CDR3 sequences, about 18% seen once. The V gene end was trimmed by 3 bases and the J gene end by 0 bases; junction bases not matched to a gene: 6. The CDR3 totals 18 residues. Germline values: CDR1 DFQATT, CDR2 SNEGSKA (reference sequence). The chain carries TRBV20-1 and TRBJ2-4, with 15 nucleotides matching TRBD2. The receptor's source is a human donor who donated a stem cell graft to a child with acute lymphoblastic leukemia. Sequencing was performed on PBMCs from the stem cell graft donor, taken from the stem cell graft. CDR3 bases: TGCAGTGCTAGTGGACTAGCGGGAGGGCCCCTAGCCAAAAACATTCAGTACTTC. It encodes CSASGLAGGPLAKNIQYF.